This TCR beta chain comes out of a study of vaccination effects on CD4 cells after COVID-19. Whole-study findings and limits: Clones induced by infection and by vaccine showed marked clonal contraction late after vaccination.

Some clones are missing from TCRdb's copy, which holds only in-frame ones; the method was immunoSEQ multiplex PCR. The sample yields about 27,000 clones, around 75% seen once. Trimming stripped 2 bases from V and 7 bases from J, with 11 bases between. The germline gives CDR1 ENHRY, CDR2 SYGVKD. The CDR3 loop spans 13 amino acids. Viral peptide pools were used in the ViraFEST assay to expand antigen-specific CD4+ T cells, and sequencing came afterward. Researchers isolated CD4+ T cells once approximately ten days of culture had elapsed. Having tested negative for nucleocapsid antibodies, the vaccine recipients showed no prior SARS-CoV-2 infection. They grew over 1.5 million PBMC in each well, adding 8.5 to 10 IU/ml IL-2 and approximately 10 ug/ml peptides. Half-medium exchanges with IL-2 medium took place on days 3 and 7. This clone was seen a handful of times. Its antigen is not known.

Specimen: CD4+ T cells from PBMCs cultured with HCoV-NL63 spike peptides, collected before COVID-19 vaccination. The source is a human donor who received a COVID-19 vaccine. The chain carries TRBV10-3 and TRBJ1-1; D uncertain. Here the CDR3 DNA reads TGTGCCATCAGTGAGGGCAGAGAACTTGAAGCTTTCTTT. Translation gives CAISEGRELEAFF.